Listed below are T cell receptor beta chains from one sample, sequenced in a study of blood T cell repertoires in COVID-19. Method: immunoSEQ multiplex PCR; TCRdb's copy keeps in-frame clones and lacks some. The sample yields a few hundred thousand clones, about four fifths seen once. The sample comprised PBMCs or T cells enriched from blood (not recorded which). The receptor set was obtained from a woman in her 50s who had recovered from COVID-19. Each CDR3 is given with its conserved first and last residue. The D gene is left open where the match is weak. Clone size is given for some rows only: seen once, a few or many times, or a class if the clone is expanded.

many	TRBD2	TRBV5-4	TRBJ2-2	CASSRGGRVAGELFF	TGTGCCAGCAGCCGCGGCGGGAGAGTGGCCGGGGAGCTGTTTTTT
-	-	TRBV6-5	TRBJ1-5	CATRAANNQPQHF	TGTGCCACCAGGGCGGCAAACAATCAGCCCCAGCATTTT
-	-	TRBV5-1	TRBJ2-2	CASSLDPGATGELFF	TGCGCCAGCAGCTTGGACCCAGGGGCTACCGGGGAGCTGTTTTTT
-	-	TRBV30	TRBJ1-2	CAWSVRSRGRFYGYTF	TGTGCCTGGAGTGTGAGGAGCAGGGGAAGGTTTTATGGCTACACCTTC
-	-	TRBV27	TRBJ1-6	CASSLIPPGLGSPLHF	TGTGCCAGCAGTTTGATCCCCCCAGGGTTGGGTTCACCCCTCCACTTT
once	TRBD1	TRBV9	TRBJ1-5	CASSNQGAGQPQHF	TGTGCCAGCAGCAACCAGGGGGCAGGTCAGCCCCAGCATTTT
-	-	TRBV19	TRBJ2-1	CASSIGRNRVLLHNEQFF	TGTGCCAGTAGTATAGGGAGGAACAGGGTCCTACTTCACAATGAGCAGTTCTTC
-	-	TRBV5-1	TRBJ1-1	CASSLVQGPTEAFF	TGCGCCAGCAGCTTGGTTCAGGGGCCCACTGAAGCTTTCTTT
-	-	TRBV11-3	TRBJ2-3	CASSISQGTDTQYF	TGTGCCAGCAGCATTTCGCAGGGTACAGATACGCAGTATTTT
-	TRBD1	TRBV2	TRBJ1-2	CASRDWDSLVSYTF	TGTGCCAGCAGGGATTGGGACAGTCTCGTCAGCTACACCTTC
once	-	TRBV2	TRBJ1-4	CASSGGPLGTNEKLFF	TGTGCCAGCAGCGGTGGGCCGCTTGGGACTAATGAAAAACTGTTTTTT
-	-	TRBV5-6	TRBJ1-4	CASSLVGALNEKLFF	TGTGCCAGCAGCCTAGTAGGGGCCCTCAATGAAAAACTGTTTTTT
-	-	TRBV18	TRBJ1-1	CASSPHGLSDTEAFF	TGTGCCAGCTCACCACACGGGTTAAGTGACACTGAAGCTTTCTTT
-	-	TRBV5-6	TRBJ1-6	CASSLRQLLYNSPLHF	TGTGCCAGCAGCTTGAGACAGCTCCTCTATAATTCACCCCTCCACTTT
-	TRBD1	TRBV7-9	TRBJ1-1	CASSLGTARIGGTEAFF	TGTGCCAGCAGCCTTGGGACAGCAAGGATTGGTGGCACTGAAGCTTTCTTT
once	-	TRBV29-1	TRBJ2-1	CSVEANRAYNEQFF	TGCAGCGTTGAAGCGAACAGGGCCTACAATGAGCAGTTCTTC
few	-	TRBV4-2	TRBJ1-2	CASSQGTAYGYTF	TGTGCCAGCAGCCAAGGGACTGCGTATGGCTACACCTTC
-	-	TRBV5-4	TRBJ1-5	CASSLDSGQPQHF	TGTGCCAGCAGCTTGGATTCGGGTCAGCCCCAGCATTTT
-	TRBD1	TRBV19	TRBJ1-5	CASSPTGGNQPQHF	TGTGCCAGCAGTCCGACAGGGGGTAATCAGCCCCAGCATTTT
-	TRBD1	TRBV10-2	TRBJ2-2	CASRTGTGNTGELFF	TGCGCCAGCAGGACCGGGACAGGGAACACCGGGGAGCTGTTTTTT
-	TRBD2	TRBV2	TRBJ2-1	CASSEAVGSGEQFF	TGTGCCAGCAGTGAAGCAGTAGGTAGCGGGGAGCAGTTCTTC
few	TRBD1	TRBV25-1	TRBJ1-2	CASWGSTGRLYGYTF	TGTGCCAGCTGGGGATCGACAGGGAGACTCTATGGCTACACCTTC
-	-	TRBV30	TRBJ1-1	CAWSRAGSVLNTEAFF	TGTGCCTGGAGTCGGGCAGGGTCGGTCTTAAACACTGAAGCTTTCTTT
-	-	TRBV6-6	TRBJ1-5	CASKAQGGGNQPQHF	TGTGCCAGCAAGGCACAGGGTGGAGGCAATCAGCCCCAGCATTTT
-	TRBD1	TRBV6-1	TRBJ1-6	CASSVKRTGSDSPLHF	TGTGCCAGCAGTGTAAAGCGGACAGGCTCTGATTCACCCCTCCACTTT
-	TRBD2	TRBV24-1	TRBJ2-2	CAAGGRTAGELFF	TGTGCCGCCGGGGGGAGGACGGCCGGGGAGCTGTTTTTT
-	TRBD1	TRBV13	TRBJ1-2	CASSSKRTQGKGADGYTF	TGTGCCAGCAGCTCAAAAAGAACACAGGGGAAGGGGGCTGATGGCTACACCTTC
-	TRBD1	TRBV6-2/TRBV6-3	TRBJ1-2	CASSLGDSRTSNYGYTF	TGTGCCAGCAGCCTCGGGGACAGTCGAACCTCAAACTATGGCTACACCTTC
-	TRBD1	TRBV9	TRBJ2-7	CASSLDLGQGGREQYF	TGTGCCAGCAGCCTTGATCTAGGACAGGGCGGTCGAGAGCAGTACTTC
-	TRBD2	TRBV6-6	TRBJ2-2	CASRTSGRARELFF	TGTGCCAGCAGAACTAGCGGGAGGGCTAGGGAGCTGTTTTTT
-	-	TRBV2	TRBJ1-2	CASKTGPANYGYTF	TGTGCCAGCAAAACAGGGCCAGCTAACTATGGCTACACCTTC
-	-	TRBV29-1	TRBJ1-1	CSVQRGGTRAFF	TGCAGCGTCCAAAGGGGGGGGACCCGAGCTTTCTTT
-	TRBD1	TRBV3-1/TRBV3-2	TRBJ1-2	CASSPGQAKSGYTF	TGTGCCAGCAGCCCGGGACAGGCAAAAAGTGGCTACACCTTC
few	TRBD1	TRBV6-5	TRBJ1-1	CASSYGRGLTEAFF	TGTGCCAGCAGTTATGGCAGGGGGCTCACTGAAGCTTTCTTT
once	TRBD1	TRBV28	TRBJ1-2	CASSPHGQGFWGYTF	TGTGCCAGCAGTCCCCACGGACAGGGATTTTGGGGCTACACCTTC
-	-	TRBV12-3/TRBV12-4	TRBJ1-1	CASSLEINTEAFF	TGTGCCAGCAGCCTGGAGATAAACACTGAAGCTTTCTTT
-	TRBD2	TRBV10-1	TRBJ2-3	CASGRTSGGGPDTQYF	TGCGCCAGCGGAAGGACTAGCGGGGGGGGGCCAGATACGCAGTATTTT
few	-	TRBV9	TRBJ1-1	CASSMDSHGTEAFF	TGTGCCAGCAGCATGGACAGCCACGGGACTGAAGCTTTCTTT
-	TRBD2	TRBV3-1/TRBV3-2	TRBJ2-7	CASSLSFSTSGGVSYEQYF	TGTGCCAGCAGCCTATCCTTCTCGACTAGCGGGGGGGTTTCCTACGAGCAGTACTTC
-	-	TRBV6-2/TRBV6-3	TRBJ2-1	CASSPTNEQFF	TGTGCCAGCAGTCCGACTAATGAGCAGTTCTTC